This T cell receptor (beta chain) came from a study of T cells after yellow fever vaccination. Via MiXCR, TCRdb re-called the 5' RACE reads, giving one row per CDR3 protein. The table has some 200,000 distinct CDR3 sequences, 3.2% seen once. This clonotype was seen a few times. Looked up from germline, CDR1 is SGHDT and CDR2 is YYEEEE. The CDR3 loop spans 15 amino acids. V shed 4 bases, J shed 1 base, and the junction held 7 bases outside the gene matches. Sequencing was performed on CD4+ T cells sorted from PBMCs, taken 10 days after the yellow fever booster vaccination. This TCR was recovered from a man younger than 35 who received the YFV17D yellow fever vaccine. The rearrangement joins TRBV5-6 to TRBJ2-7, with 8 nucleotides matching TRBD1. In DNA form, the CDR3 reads TGTGCCAGCAGCCCGGGACAGGATTCATCCTACGAGCAGTACGTC. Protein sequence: CASSPGQDSSYEQYV.